The 28 T cell receptor beta chains in this list originate from one sample, sequenced in a study of spatial heterogeneity in lung cancer. As to time point: sample taken at primary tumor resection. TCRdb reprocessed the 5' RACE reads via MiXCR and lists one record per CDR3 protein. The profile shows a few thousand distinct CDR3 sequences, less than 2.5% of them singletons. No antigen is known for these receptors. Study-wide results and caveats: Tumors with more nonsynonymous mutations had more expanded intratumoral alpha and beta TCRs.

The sequenced sample was lung tumor tissue, obtained at surgery. The receptors derive from a male donor with early-stage non-small cell lung cancer.

The chain employs TRBV7-2 and TRBJ2-1; TRBD2 matches at 9 bases. The J segment lost 7 bases and the V segment lost 1 base, leaving 5 bases of the junction unmatched. CDR1 SGHTA and CDR2 FQGNSA come from the germline V gene. The CDR3 extends over 15 amino acids. DNA for the CDR3: TGTGCCAGCAGCTTAGGGGCGGGGGGGAGGAATGAGCAGTTCTTC. It specifies CASSLGAGGRNEQFF.

The table lists this clonotype with many counts. The chain recombines TRBV19 with TRBJ1-2; the D is unclear. The V gene's germline CDR1 is LNHDA and CDR2 SQIVND (reference sequence). The CDR3 is 12 residues long. V lost 3 bases and J lost 7, with 9 bases in between. CDR3 sequence (DNA): TGTGCCAGTAGTATCGTAGGCGGTGGCTACACCTTC. It translates to CASSIVGGGYTF.

The chain couples TRBV29-1 to TRBJ2-5; 10 bases line up with TRBD2. With 2 bases clipped from V and 0 bases from J, the junction kept 0 bases outside the gene matches. The CDR3 sequence is 14 residues long. CDR1 SQVTM and CDR2 ANQGSEA come from the germline V gene. This chain's CDR3 is CSVESGGDQETQYF. CDR3 nucleotide sequence: TGCAGCGTTGAAAGCGGGGGGGACCAAGAGACCCAGTACTTC.

This clonotype was recorded at least ten times. This chain joins TRBV13 and TRBJ2-2, with a possible D match to TRBD2 (6 bases). Between the trimmed V and J ends, which lost 2 bases and 0 bases, there was a span of 10 bases. This CDR3 contains 16 residues. CDR1 PRHDT and CDR2 FYEKMQ come from the germline V gene (reference sequence). The CDR3 region is CASSLLANANTGELFF. The DNA for the CDR3 is TGTGCCAGCAGCTTACTAGCGAACGCGAACACCGGGGAGCTGTTTTTT.

By share, this clonotype counts as medium-sized. A junction boundary mismatches the germline segment, possibly from a read error. The chain joins TRBV20-1 to TRBJ2-1; 7 bases are a match to TRBD1. The CDR3 totals 13 residues. Looked up from germline, CDR1 is DFQATT and CDR2 is SNEGSKA (reference sequence). The CDR3 region is CSARNRGFPEQFF. DNA of the CDR3: TGCAGCGCTAGGAACAGGGGTTTCCCGGAGCAGTTCTTC.

This clonotype has a count of ten or more. The chain employs TRBV7-2 and TRBJ1-2, with a weak D call TRBD1 (5 bases). This CDR3 has 14 amino acids. Per the germline V gene, CDR1 is SGHTA and CDR2 is FQGNSA. Between the trimmed V and J ends, which lost 1 base and 6 bases, there was a span of 12 bases. The CDR3 is CASSLVSGRDGYTF. CDR3 sequence (DNA): TGTGCCAGCAGCTTAGTGTCAGGGAGGGATGGCTACACCTTC.

Ten or more counts support this clonotype. The chain carries TRBV5-1 and TRBJ2-7, with D perhaps matching TRBD1 or TRBD2 (6 bases each). V was pared by 0 bases and J by 5 bases, with 12 bases between. The germline gives CDR1 SGHRS, CDR2 YFSETQ. There are 14 residues in the CDR3. CDR3 nucleotides: TGCGCCAGCAGCTTGGTAGGGGGGCCCAACGAGCAGTACTTC. Residues: CASSLVGGPNEQYF.

By its share, this clonotype is medium-sized. The chain has TRBV4-2 and TRBJ1-1, with 12 positions matching TRBD1. With 1 base clipped from V and 4 bases from J, the junction kept 1 base outside the gene matches. The CDR3 sequence is 15 residues long. Germline V lookup: CDR1 LGHNA, CDR2 YNFKEQ. Here the CDR3 DNA reads TGTGCCAGCAGCCAAGGGGGACAGGGGGCCACTGAAGCTTTCTTT. As protein: CASSQGGQGATEAFF.

By frequency in the sample, this clonotype is medium-sized. The J gene is TRBJ2-1, the V gene TRBV15; 8 bases are a match to TRBD1. CDR1 and CDR2 from the germline V gene are LNHNV and YYDKDF (reference sequence). The CDR3 has 15 residues. Losses at the gene ends were 0 bases for V and 6 bases for J; bases not matched to a gene: 4. CDR3 protein: CATSREYQGANEQFF. The CDR3 region has the DNA TGTGCCACCAGCAGAGAATACCAGGGGGCCAATGAGCAGTTCTTC.

In its sample, this clonotype was seen a few times. Being one base from a much bigger clone, this may be a read error. This sequence joins TRBV18 and TRBJ2-3; D is perhaps TRBD2 (5 bases). Trimming pared 2 bases from V and 1 base from J, leaving 13 bases between. The germline CDR1 and CDR2 sequences are KGHSH and LQKENI. CDR3 length: 16 amino acids. The CDR3 nucleotides read TGTGCCAGCTCACCATCGGCCCTACTAGGCACAGATACGCAGTATTTT. This codes for CASSPSALLGTDTQYF.

This clonotype is termed medium-sized. The chain couples TRBV5-6 to TRBJ2-2; TRBD2 matches at 10 bases. CDR3 length: 16 residues. Losses at the gene ends were 1 base for V and 6 bases for J; bases not matched to a gene: 6. Germline loops: CDR1 SGHDT, CDR2 YYEEEE. The CDR3: CASSLYQREGAGELFF. The CDR3 nucleotides read TGTGCCAGCAGCTTGTATCAGCGGGAGGGCGCCGGGGAGCTGTTTTTT.

This clonotype qualifies as medium-sized. CDR3 in DNA: TGTGCTAGTGGTTCGTCGGGAGGTGTGAGGCCTAGCACAGATACGCAGTATTTT. Protein sequence: CASGSSGGVRPSTDTQYF. This rearrangement joins TRBV12-5 to TRBJ2-3, with 7 bases matching TRBD2. CDR3 size: 18 residues. Germline CDR1 LGHNT, CDR2 FRNRAP. The V gene end was trimmed by 4 bases and the J gene end by 0 bases; junction bases not matched to a gene: 13.

By frequency in the sample, this clonotype is medium-sized. The V call is TRBV5-1, the J call TRBJ2-2, with no clear D. The CDR3 has 15 residues. Germline CDR1 and CDR2: SGHRS and YFSETQ. V lost 4 bases and J lost 1, with 11 bases in between. CDR3 protein: CASSGNTRNTGELFF. The CDR3 bases are TGCGCCAGCAGCGGCAATACAAGGAACACCGGGGAGCTGTTTTTT.

This clonotype was found a few times. J is TRBJ2-1 and V is TRBV10-3, with D perhaps TRBD1 (7 bases). Trimming shortened V by 1 base and J by 6 bases, and 16 bases separated the two germline ends. CDR1 ENHRY and CDR2 SYGVKD come from the germline V gene. CDR3 length: 16 residues. The CDR3 reads CAISEFAGQQSNEQFF. Written as DNA, the CDR3 is TGTGCCATCAGTGAGTTCGCGGGACAGCAAAGCAATGAGCAGTTCTTC.

This clonotype is labeled as medium-sized. The chain uses TRBV12-3 or TRBV12-4 and TRBJ1-1; TRBD1 is a possible D gene (6 bases). Trimming removed 9 bases from V and 5 bases from J, with 13 bases in between. This CDR3 region has 12 residues. CDR3 nucleotide sequence: TGTGCCAGTACTCCAGGACAGACTGAAGCTTTCTTT. It specifies CASTPGQTEAFF.

In regard to this clonotype: A much larger clone lies one base from this, so it may be a read error. The rearrangement joins TRBV29-1 to TRBJ1-2, with unresolved D. Trimming cost V 0 bases and J 11 bases, with 13 bases left between them. The CDR3 contains 12 residues. Germline V gene data show CDR1 as SQVTM and CDR2 as ANQGSEA. CDR3 bases: TGCAGCGTTGAAGATCGAGGGCGTAAATACACCTTC. Translating it yields CSVEDRGRKYTF.

By share of the sample, this clonotype is medium-sized. The chain uses TRBV5-6 and TRBJ2-1; TRBD2 matches at 8 bases. CDR1 and CDR2 from the germline V gene are SGHDT and YYEEEE. The CDR3 consists of 15 residues. The trim removed 2 bases at V and 3 bases at J, leaving 4 bases unmatched. This CDR3 is CASSFVAGHYNEQFF. The CDR3 region has the DNA TGTGCCAGCAGCTTTGTAGCGGGACACTACAATGAGCAGTTCTTC.

This clonotype is termed medium-sized. The V call is TRBV29-1, the J call TRBJ1-2, with TRBD1 matching 7 bases. This CDR3 is built from 14 residues. Germline V gives CDR1 SQVTM, CDR2 ANQGSEA. V shed 6 bases and J 2 bases; nucleotides not matched to a gene: 9. DNA of the CDR3: TGCAGCGTCCCAACGACAGGGAGAAACTATGGCTACACCTTC. As protein: CSVPTTGRNYGYTF.

Within the sample, this clonotype is medium-sized. The chain employs TRBV10-1 and TRBJ1-6, with D unresolved. Between the trimmed V and J ends, which lost 5 bases and 7 bases, there was a span of 9 bases. Germline assignment: CDR1 WNHNN and CDR2 SYGVQD (reference sequence). The CDR3 spans 13 residues. This CDR3 reads CASSPEWNSPLHF. The CDR3 nucleotides read TGCGCCAGCAGTCCTGAGTGGAATTCACCCCTCCACTTT.

This clonotype is medium-sized within its sample. The chain has TRBV7-3 and TRBJ1-1; D uncertain. The CDR3 runs to 13 residues. Deletions cut 3 bases from V and 5 bases from J, with 10 bases between. Germline CDR1 is SGHTA and CDR2 is FQGTGA. CDR3 amino acids: CASSFNGRTEAFF. The CDR3 nucleotides read TGTGCCAGCAGCTTTAACGGGCGGACTGAAGCTTTCTTT.

This clonotype is termed medium-sized. The V gene is TRBV4-2, the J gene TRBJ2-1, with TRBD2 matching 10 bases. V lost 2 bases, J lost 5 bases, and 3 bases stayed unmatched. This CDR3 spans 15 amino acids. Germline V gene sequence: CDR1 LGHNA, CDR2 YNFKEQ. CDR3 in amino acids: CASSQSSGSHNEQFF. The DNA of the CDR3 is TGTGCCAGCAGCCAATCTAGCGGGAGCCACAATGAGCAGTTCTTC.

This clonotype rates as medium-sized. This sequence joins TRBV19 and TRBJ1-2, with 7 bases lining up with TRBD1. CDR3 length: 15 amino acids. V lost 3 bases, J lost 4 bases, and 8 bases stayed unmatched. Germline CDR1 reads LNHDA; CDR2 reads SQIVND (reference sequence). The CDR3 protein is CASSMAAGGLYGYTF. The CDR3 region has the DNA TGTGCCAGTAGTATGGCGGCAGGGGGACTCTATGGCTACACCTTC.

Relative to its sample, this clonotype is medium-sized. The CDR3 DNA reads as TGCGCCAGCAGTGAGTCGAGGACTAGCGGGGACCAAGAGACCCAGTACTTC. It yields the protein CASSESRTSGDQETQYF. The chain has TRBV10-1 and TRBJ2-5; 12 positions match TRBD2. The V gene's germline CDR1 is WNHNN and CDR2 SYGVQD (reference sequence). CDR3 size: 17 residues. V lost 0 bases and J lost 0; bases outside the gene matches: 2.

Within the sample, this clonotype is medium-sized. The V call is TRBV5-4, the J call TRBJ1-6; D unclear. Looked up from germline, CDR1 is SGHNT and CDR2 is YYREEE (reference sequence). The V end was cut by 9 bases, the J end by 6 bases, with 16 bases between. This CDR3 spans 14 amino acids. The DNA for the CDR3 is TGTGCCATCGGTGGGGTTTCGGGTAATTCACCCCTCCACTTT. Translated: CAIGGVSGNSPLHF.

This clonotype is labeled medium-sized (0.01 to 0.1%). The chain uses TRBV7-2 and TRBJ1-1; D might be TRBD1 (5 bases). This CDR3 spans 13 amino acids. The germline V gene encodes CDR1 SGHTA and CDR2 FQGNSA. The V and J ends lost 7 bases and 7 bases respectively, with 16 bases between them. The CDR3 nucleotides read TGTGCCAGCACCTCGGTGGGGCTTATTGAAGCTTTCTTT. Encoded protein: CASTSVGLIEAFF.

This clonotype was seen once. This rearrangement joins TRBV19 to TRBJ1-5; perhaps TRBD1 as D (5 bases). The length of the CDR3 is 15 residues. The germline V gene has CDR1 LNHDA and CDR2 SQIVND (reference sequence). The V end lost 3 bases, the J end lost 9 bases, and 18 bases lay between the germline ends. The CDR3 loop is CASSIGNRSGRPQHF. The CDR3 nucleotides read TGTGCCAGTAGTATCGGGAACAGGTCCGGACGGCCCCAGCATTTT.

Notes on this clonotype: This clone may be a read error of a much larger clone one base away. The rearrangement uses TRBV4-1 and TRBJ1-1; D is unclear. Germline-derived CDR1 and CDR2 are MGHRA and YSYEKL. This CDR3 region has 15 residues. Trimming stripped 1 base from V and 8 bases from J, with 17 bases between. The CDR3 loop is CASSQVKDRDREAFF. In DNA, the CDR3 is TGCGCCAGCAGCCAAGTGAAGGATCGAGACCGAGAAGCTTTCTTT.

This clonotype qualifies as hyperexpanded. The CDR3: CASSQDGGGNQPQHF. The CDR3 coding sequence is TGTGCCAGCAGCCAAGACGGAGGAGGCAATCAGCCCCAGCATTTT. The chain joins TRBV4-2 to TRBJ1-5; D is uncertain. In germline, CDR1 is LGHNA, CDR2 YNFKEQ. Between the trimmed V and J ends, which lost 0 bases and 2 bases, there was a span of 8 bases. CDR3 length equals 15 residues.